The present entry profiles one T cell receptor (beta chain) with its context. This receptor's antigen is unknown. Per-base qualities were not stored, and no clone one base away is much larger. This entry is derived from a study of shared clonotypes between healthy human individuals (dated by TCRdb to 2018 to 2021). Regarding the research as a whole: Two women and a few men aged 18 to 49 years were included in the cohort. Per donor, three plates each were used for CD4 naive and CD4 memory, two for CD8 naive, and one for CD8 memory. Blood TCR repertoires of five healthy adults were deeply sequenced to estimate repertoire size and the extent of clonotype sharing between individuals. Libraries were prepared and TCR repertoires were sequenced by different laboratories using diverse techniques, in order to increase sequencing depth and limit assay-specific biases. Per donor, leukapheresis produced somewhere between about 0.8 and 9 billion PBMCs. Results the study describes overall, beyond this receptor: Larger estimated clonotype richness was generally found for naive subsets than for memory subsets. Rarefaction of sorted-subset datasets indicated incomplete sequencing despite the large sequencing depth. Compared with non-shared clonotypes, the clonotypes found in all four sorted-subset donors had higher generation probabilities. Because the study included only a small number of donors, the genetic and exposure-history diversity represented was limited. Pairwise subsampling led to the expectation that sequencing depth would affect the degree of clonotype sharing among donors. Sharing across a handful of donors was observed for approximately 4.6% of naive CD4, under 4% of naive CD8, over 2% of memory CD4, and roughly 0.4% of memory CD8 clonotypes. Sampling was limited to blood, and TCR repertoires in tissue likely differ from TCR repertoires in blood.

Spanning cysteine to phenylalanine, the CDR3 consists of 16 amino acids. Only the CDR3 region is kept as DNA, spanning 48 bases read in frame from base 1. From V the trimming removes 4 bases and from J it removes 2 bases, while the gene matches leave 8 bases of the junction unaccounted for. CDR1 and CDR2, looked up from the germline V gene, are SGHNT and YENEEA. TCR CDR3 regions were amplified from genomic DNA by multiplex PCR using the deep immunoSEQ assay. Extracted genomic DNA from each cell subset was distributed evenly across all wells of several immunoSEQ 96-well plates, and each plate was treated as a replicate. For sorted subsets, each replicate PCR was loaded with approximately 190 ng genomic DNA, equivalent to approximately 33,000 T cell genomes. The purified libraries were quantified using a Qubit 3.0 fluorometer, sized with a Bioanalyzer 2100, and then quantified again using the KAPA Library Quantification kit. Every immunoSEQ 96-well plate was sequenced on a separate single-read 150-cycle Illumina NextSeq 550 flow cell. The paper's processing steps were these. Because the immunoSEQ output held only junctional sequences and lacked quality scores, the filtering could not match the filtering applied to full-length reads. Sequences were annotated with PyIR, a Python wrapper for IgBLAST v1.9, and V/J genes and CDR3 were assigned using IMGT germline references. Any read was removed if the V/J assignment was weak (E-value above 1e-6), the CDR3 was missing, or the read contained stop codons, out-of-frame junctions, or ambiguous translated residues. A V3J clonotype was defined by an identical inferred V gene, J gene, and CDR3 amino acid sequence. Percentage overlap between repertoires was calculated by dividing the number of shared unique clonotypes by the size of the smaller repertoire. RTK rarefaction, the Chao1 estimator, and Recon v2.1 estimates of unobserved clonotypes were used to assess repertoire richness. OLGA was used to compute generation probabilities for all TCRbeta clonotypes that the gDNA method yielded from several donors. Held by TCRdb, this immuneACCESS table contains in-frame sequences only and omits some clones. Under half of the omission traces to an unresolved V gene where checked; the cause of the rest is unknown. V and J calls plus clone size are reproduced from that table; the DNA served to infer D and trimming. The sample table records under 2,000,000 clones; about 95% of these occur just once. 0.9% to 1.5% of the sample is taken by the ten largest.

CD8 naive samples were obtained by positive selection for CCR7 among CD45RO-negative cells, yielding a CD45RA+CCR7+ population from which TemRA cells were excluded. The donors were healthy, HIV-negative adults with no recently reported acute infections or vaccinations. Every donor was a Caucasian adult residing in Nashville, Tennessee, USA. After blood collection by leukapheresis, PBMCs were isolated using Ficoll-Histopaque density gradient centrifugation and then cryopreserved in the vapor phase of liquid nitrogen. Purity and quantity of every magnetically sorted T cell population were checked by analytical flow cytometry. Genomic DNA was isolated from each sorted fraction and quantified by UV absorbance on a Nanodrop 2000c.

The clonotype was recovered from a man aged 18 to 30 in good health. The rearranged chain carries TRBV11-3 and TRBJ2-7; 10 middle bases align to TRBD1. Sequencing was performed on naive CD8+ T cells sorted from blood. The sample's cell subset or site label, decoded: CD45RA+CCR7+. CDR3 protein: CASSSNPGTGAYEQYF. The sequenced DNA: TGTGCCAGCAGCTCAAACCCCGGGACAGGGGCCTACGAGCAGTACTTC.